This TCR beta chain is from a study of low-dose radiotherapy and immunotherapy resistance in tumors. Whole-study context: Members of Cohort 2 were treated with 1 Gy per fraction every two weeks; their total was 13 Gy over 26 weeks. Starting cycle 1 day 1, oral aspirin 300 mg was given daily for four cycles.

Primers used for first-strand cDNA, a TRAV- and TRBV-specific set, covered both alpha and beta chains. TCR amplification used roughly 18 PCR cycles, a constant-region primer and a V-primer adapter. TCRdb analysed the reads with MiXCR anew, one entry per CDR3 protein. The table records roughly 6,000 distinct CDR3 sequences, approximately 70% of them present only once. CDR1 is MNHNY, CDR2 SVGAGI, per germline (reference sequence). V lost 5 bases to trimming and J lost 4 bases; unmatched junction nucleotides: 5. The CDR3 extends over 14 amino acids. Each donor was administered nivolumab, ipilimumab, aspirin, low-dose cyclophosphamide and low-dose radiotherapy.

This TCR came from a human donor with advanced metastatic prostate, ovarian, gallbladder or colorectal cancer (not recorded which). This table probably holds off-target reads from a library built for another chain. The V gene is TRBV6-6, the J gene TRBJ2-1; 7 bases agree with TRBD1. The chain's CDR3 is CASSGRDSYNEQFF. The DNA of the CDR3 is TGTGCCAGCAGTGGCCGGGACAGTTACAATGAGCAGTTCTTC.